In its sample, the clone carrying this T cell receptor beta chain was seen many times. Its antigen is not known. CDR3 size: 16 residues. Trimming took 4 bases from V and 1 from J, leaving 16 bases between them. In germline, CDR1 is SGHTA, CDR2 FQGTGA. Researchers amplified the TCR beta CDR3 regions from RNA transcripts. With the HTBI primer set, the TCR CDR3 went through a first round of RT-PCR. TCRdb re-analysed the multiplex PCR reads in MiXCR, keeping a single row per CDR3 protein. This table holds 620,000 or so distinct CDR3 sequences, about 14% found once. This entry belongs to a study of T cells in Graves' hyperthyroidism and ophthalmopathy. General study findings and limits: A model of 13 V-J features distinguished ophthalmopathy from stable hyperthyroidism. For ophthalmopathy, model prediction preceded onset by a median about 6.4 months.

In making diagnoses, clinical symptoms, serum thyroxine and TRAb, thyroid ultrasound and orbital computed tomography were all used. PBMCs came from 9 to 10 ml fresh peripheral blood. This receptor was obtained from a woman in her 50s with Graves' ophthalmopathy. The specimen was blood. This sequence joins TRBV7-3 and TRBJ1-1; D may be TRBD1 (6 bases). The CDR3 nucleotides are TGTGCCAGCAGCTCCGCCGGGGGCTTAGGGAACACTGAAGCTTTCTTT. It yields the protein CASSSAGGLGNTEAFF.